The 2 T cell receptor beta chains below were found in one sample sequenced in a study of technical replicates of blood from a handful of donors. Method: immunoSEQ multiplex PCR; TCRdb's copy keeps in-frame clones and lacks some. The table has 45,000 to 55,000 clones, 94% seen once. Sequenced sample: T cells isolated from PBMCs. These receptors all come from a human donor in good health.

CDR3: CSVVQGPDNTDTQYF. CDR3 bases: TGCAGCGTCGTACAGGGACCTGATAACACAGATACGCAGTATTTT. The rearrangement joins TRBV29-1 to TRBJ2-3; tentatively, D is TRBD1 (6 bases). Germline values: CDR1 SQVTM, CDR2 ANQGSEA. CDR3 size: 15 residues. V was clipped by 6 bases and J by 2 bases, with 18 bases between them.

This sequence joins TRBV5-1 and TRBJ1-2; 7 bases align to TRBD1. In germline, CDR1 is SGHRS, CDR2 YFSETQ. This CDR3 spans 13 amino acids. V was clipped by 0 bases and J by 8 bases; unmatched bases: 4. In DNA, the CDR3 is TGCGCCAGCAGCTTGGAATCAGGGGGAGGCTACACCTTC. This sequence encodes CASSLESGGGYTF.